These 7 T cell receptor beta chains were all obtained from the same sample, sequenced in a study of long-term antiretroviral therapy in people with HIV. They ran version v3.0 of the immunoSEQ assay at survey level. The table came from immunoSEQ multiplex PCR; TCRdb's copy has only in-frame clones and leaves some out. The sample holds approximately 30,000 clones, 97% seen once. The source was unsorted PBMCs, collected 7.6 years after starting antiretroviral therapy. These receptors came from a man aged 30 to 39 with HIV.

This chain joins TRBV7-2 and TRBJ2-3; maybe TRBD2 (6 bases). CDR1 is SGHTA, CDR2 FQGNSA, per germline. Trimming stripped 1 base from V and 5 bases from J, with 16 bases between. This CDR3 is 16 amino acids long. CDR3 in amino acids: CASSLVGGGREDTQYF. The CDR3 DNA follows: TGTGCCAGCAGCTTAGTGGGGGGAGGCCGGGAAGATACGCAGTATTTT.

CDR3 residues: CSVGRDRGEKLFF. The CDR3 nucleotides read TGCAGCGTTGGAAGGGACAGGGGGGAAAAACTGTTTTTT. V is TRBV29-1 and J is TRBJ1-4, with 11 bases fitting TRBD1. The V gene's germline CDR1 is SQVTM and CDR2 ANQGSEA. There are 13 residues in the CDR3. The V gene end was trimmed by 4 bases and the J gene end by 8 bases; junction bases not matched to a gene: 3.

This chain links TRBV7-2 with TRBJ2-1; D is unresolved. Trimming pared 2 bases from V and 3 bases from J, leaving 11 bases between. CDR1 is SGHTA and CDR2 is FQGNSA in the germline V gene. The CDR3 runs to 15 residues. CDR3: CASSLSQYSYNEQFF. Here the CDR3 DNA reads TGTGCCAGCAGCTTATCCCAGTACAGCTACAATGAGCAGTTCTTC.

The chain carries TRBV11-2 and TRBJ2-3; TRBD1 aligns across 8 bases. This CDR3 region has 15 residues. Germline CDR1 reads SGHAT; CDR2 reads FQNNGV. V shed 6 bases and J 5 bases; nucleotides not matched to a gene: 10. DNA of the CDR3: TGTGCCAGCAGTATACAGGGGGGCAGGGTAGATACGCAGTATTTT. Translation gives CASSIQGGRVDTQYF.

The rearrangement links TRBV2 to TRBJ1-2; weak D call: TRBD1 (6 bases). The CDR3 is made up of 15 amino acids. Looked up from germline, CDR1 is SNHLY and CDR2 is FYNNEI. Trimming took off 6 bases at V and 5 bases at J, with 19 bases between the two ends. The CDR3 DNA reads as TGTGCCAGCAGAACACTGGGGGGCGCCGGGTATGGCTACACCTTC. Protein: CASRTLGGAGYGYTF. Variable domain in full (rest from reference TRBV2 and TRBJ1-2): EPEVTQTPSHQVTQMGQEVILRCVPISNHLYFYWYRQILGQKVEFLVSFYNNEISEKSEIFDDQFSVERPDGSNFTLKIRSTKLEDSAMYFCASRTLGGAGYGYTFGSGTRLTVV.

The rearrangement uses TRBV14 and TRBJ1-1; D unclear. CDR1 is SGHDN and CDR2 is FVKESK in the germline V gene. V gave up 0 bases and J gave up 5 bases, with 13 bases separating them. The CDR3 spans 15 residues. CDR3 nucleotide sequence: TGTGCCAGCAGCCAAGATTTGTGGGGAAGAACTGAAGCTTTCTTT. It yields the protein CASSQDLWGRTEAFF.

The genes are TRBV10-3 and TRBJ2-1, with no clear D. Germline V gene lookup returns CDR1 ENHRY and CDR2 SYGVKD. The CDR3 extends over 13 amino acids. V was shortened by 10 bases and J by 6 bases, with 16 bases between the two germline ends. The CDR3: CATWSDSGNEQFF. CDR3 nucleotide sequence: TGTGCCACCTGGTCTGATTCGGGCAATGAGCAGTTCTTC.